A selection of T cell receptor beta chains follows, all from one sample in a study of blood T cell repertoires in COVID-19. Using immunoSEQ multiplex PCR, the repertoire was profiled, and TCRdb retains in-frame clones only, with some absent. The sample carries roughly 220,000 clones, approximately 85% recorded once. The material sequenced was peripheral blood. The receptors derive from a woman at least 80 years old with COVID-19, enrolled during active disease. CDR3s include the opening cysteine and the closing phenylalanine or tryptophan. A D gene is named only where the DNA matches it firmly. For some rows the clone size is stated as once, few or many, or as a class when expanded; others skip it.

abundance,d_gene,v_gene,j_gene,CDR3aa,CDR3nt
.,TRBD1,TRBV3-1/TRBV3-2,TRBJ1-2,CASSHRDRANYGYTF,TGTGCCAGCAGCCATCGGGACAGGGCAAACTATGGCTACACCTTC
.,.,TRBV6-5,TRBJ1-1,CASSLQVNTEAFF,TGTGCCAGCAGTTTACAGGTAAACACTGAAGCTTTCTTT
.,TRBD1,TRBV7-9,TRBJ2-7,CASSGSGTVHYEQYF,TGTGCCAGCAGCGGGTCCGGGACAGTCCATTACGAGCAGTACTTC
.,.,TRBV18,TRBJ2-3,CASSPSGRGLTDTQYF,TGTGCCAGCTCACCATCGGGCAGGGGCCTCACAGATACGCAGTATTTT
.,.,TRBV7-3,TRBJ2-3,CASSPTSFLNTQYF,TGTGCCAGCAGCCCGACTAGTTTCCTCAATACGCAGTATTTT
.,.,TRBV24-1,TRBJ2-1,CATSAYNEQFF,TGTGCCACCAGTGCATACAATGAGCAGTTCTTC
once,.,TRBV14,TRBJ2-1,CASSLREGLSYNEQFF,TGTGCCAGCAGCCTCAGAGAAGGACTATCCTACAATGAGCAGTTCTTC
.,.,TRBV5-1,TRBJ2-3,CASSPMGPGDTQYF,TGCGCCAGCAGCCCTATGGGGCCTGGGGATACGCAGTATTTT
few,.,TRBV6-5,TRBJ1-5,CALGRNQPQHF,TGTGCCCTGGGGCGCAATCAGCCCCAGCATTTT
.,.,TRBV28,TRBJ1-3,CASSSSGGPFGNTIYF,TGTGCCAGCAGTTCCTCTGGGGGCCCTTTCGGAAACACCATATATTTT
.,TRBD1,TRBV5-6,TRBJ1-2,CASSRPTGGNYGYTF,TGTGCCAGCAGCCGCCCGACAGGGGGCAACTATGGCTACACCTTC
.,.,TRBV2,TRBJ2-1,CASSEARGGRWEQFF,TGTGCCAGCAGTGAGGCAAGGGGGGGACGGTGGGAGCAGTTCTTC
.,TRBD1,TRBV28,TRBJ1-2,CASSLLAGGGGYGYTF,TGTGCCAGCAGTTTACTGGCAGGGGGCGGTGGCTATGGCTACACCTTC
.,.,TRBV5-1,TRBJ2-2,CASSSGQRNTGELFF,TGCGCCAGCAGCTCCGGACAGAGGAACACCGGGGAGCTGTTTTTT
.,.,TRBV7-9,TRBJ1-3,CASRRLSGNTIYF,TGTGCCAGCAGGCGATTATCTGGAAACACCATATATTTT
.,.,TRBV6-2/TRBV6-3,TRBJ1-1,CASSPTGLGSMNTEAFF,TGTGCCAGCAGCCCCACAGGGTTAGGCAGCATGAACACTGAAGCTTTCTTT